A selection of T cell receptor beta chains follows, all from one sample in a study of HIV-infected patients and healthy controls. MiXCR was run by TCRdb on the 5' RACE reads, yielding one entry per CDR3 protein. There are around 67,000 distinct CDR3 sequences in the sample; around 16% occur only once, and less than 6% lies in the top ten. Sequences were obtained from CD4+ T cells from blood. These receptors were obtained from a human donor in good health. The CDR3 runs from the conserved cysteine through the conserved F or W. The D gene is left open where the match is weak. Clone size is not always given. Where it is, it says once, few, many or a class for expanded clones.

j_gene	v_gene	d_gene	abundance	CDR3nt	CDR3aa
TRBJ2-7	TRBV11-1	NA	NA	TGTGCCAGCAGCCAGAAACCCGGACCAACCTACGAGCAGTACTTC	CASSQKPGPTYEQYF
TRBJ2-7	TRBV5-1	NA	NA	TGCGCCAGCAGCTTGTCCGCAGGGATTCGCTACGAGCAGTACTTC	CASSLSAGIRYEQYF
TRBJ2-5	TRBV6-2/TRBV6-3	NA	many	TGTGCCAGCAGCCAAAAAGAGACCCAGTACTTC	CASSQKETQYF
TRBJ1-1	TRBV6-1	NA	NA	TGTGCCAGCAGGACGACGGGGACTACTACTGAAGCTTTCTTT	CASRTTGTTTEAFF
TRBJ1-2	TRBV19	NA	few	TGTGCCAGTAGCAGGGGAACCAACTATGGCTACACCTTC	CASSRGTNYGYTF
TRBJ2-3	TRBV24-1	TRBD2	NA	TGTGCCACCAGTGATTCCCCTAGCGGGCGGCGTAGTACAGATACGCAGTATTTT	CATSDSPSGRRSTDTQYF
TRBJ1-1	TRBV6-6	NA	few	TGTGCCAGCTCCTATGACACTGAAGCTTTCTTT	CASSYDTEAFF
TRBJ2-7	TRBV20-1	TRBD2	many	TGCAGTGCCAGGCTAGCGGGAGCGCTCTACGAGCAGTACTTC	CSARLAGALYEQYF
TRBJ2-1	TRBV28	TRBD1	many	TGTGCCAGCAGGAATTGGGACAGCGGAATGAGCCAAAATGAGCAGTTCTTC	CASRNWDSGMSQNEQFF
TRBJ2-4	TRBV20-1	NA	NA	TGCAGTGCTAGGTGGGGGGACAAAAACATTCAGTACTTC	CSARWGDKNIQYF
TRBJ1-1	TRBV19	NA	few	TGTGCCAGCATTGCCAGGGGAGGAGGGAACACTGAAGCTTTCTTT	CASIARGGGNTEAFF
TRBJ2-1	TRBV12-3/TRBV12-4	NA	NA	TGTGCCAGCAGTTCTAACCTCTCAAAACGGGGTGAGCAGTTCTTC	CASSSNLSKRGEQFF
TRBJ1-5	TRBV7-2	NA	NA	TGTGCCAGCAGCCCTGACAGGTTAAGCAATCAGCCCCAGCATTTT	CASSPDRLSNQPQHF
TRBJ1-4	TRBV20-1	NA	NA	TGCAGTGCTAACGGAGGACCAGTCAAGGAAAAACTGTTTTTT	CSANGGPVKEKLFF
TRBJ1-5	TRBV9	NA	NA	TGTGCCAGCTCAGGGGCGATCAATCAGCCCCAGCATTTT	CASSGAINQPQHF
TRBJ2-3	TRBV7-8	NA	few	TGTGCCAGCAGCCCCGTACAGGGTACGCAGTATTTT	CASSPVQGTQYF
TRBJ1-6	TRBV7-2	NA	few	TGTGCCAGCACGGGGCAGGCCCTTTCACCCCTCCACTTT	CASTGQALSPLHF
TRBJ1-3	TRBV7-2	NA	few	TGTGCCAGCAGCTTCCGGACAGTTTACTCTGGAAACACCATATATTTT	CASSFRTVYSGNTIYF
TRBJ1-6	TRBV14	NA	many	TGTGCCAGCAGCCGGACAAATTCACCCCTCCACTTT	CASSRTNSPLHF
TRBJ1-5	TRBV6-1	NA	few	TGTGCCAGCGGCGGGACGGTTAATCAGCCCCAGCATTTT	CASGGTVNQPQHF
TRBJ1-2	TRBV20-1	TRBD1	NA	TGCAGTGCTGGGACAGCTAATAACTATGGCTACACCTTC	CSAGTANNYGYTF
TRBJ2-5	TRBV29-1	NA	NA	TGCAGCGTTGACCCCCGACTAGGAGAGACCCAGTACTTC	CSVDPRLGETQYF
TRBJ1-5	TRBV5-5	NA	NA	TGTGCCAGCAGCAGGTCCGGGGACTACAATCAGCCCCAGCATTTT	CASSRSGDYNQPQHF
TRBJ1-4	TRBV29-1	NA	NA	TGCAGCGTTGAATCAGGCCGGGGGGGCGGTGAAAAACTGTTTTTT	CSVESGRGGGEKLFF
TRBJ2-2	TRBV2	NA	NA	TGTGCCAGCACTAAAAGGCTTTCTAACCCCACCGGGGAGCTGTTTTTT	CASTKRLSNPTGELFF
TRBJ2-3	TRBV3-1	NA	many	TGTGCCAGCAGCCAAGAGTCCCTAGCAAGGGATACGCAGTATTTT	CASSQESLARDTQYF
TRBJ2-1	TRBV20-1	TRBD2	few	TGCAGTGCTAGAGTCGACGGGAGGGCCTTCAATGAGCAGTTCTTC	CSARVDGRAFNEQFF
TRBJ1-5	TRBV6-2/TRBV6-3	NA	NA	TGTGCCAGCAGTTACGGGGGAGGACGCAACTTTCAGCCCCAGCATTTT	CASSYGGGRNFQPQHF
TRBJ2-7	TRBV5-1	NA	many	TGCGCCAGCAGCACTGGGGCGCAGGGGATCAACGAGCAGTACTTC	CASSTGAQGINEQYF
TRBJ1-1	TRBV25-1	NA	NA	TGTGCCAGCAGTGAGAGGGGGGGCGACATGAACACTGAAGCTTTCTTT	CASSERGGDMNTEAFF
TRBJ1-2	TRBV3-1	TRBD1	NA	TGTGCCAGCAGCCAAGTCAGGACAGGGGTTAATGGCTACACCTTC	CASSQVRTGVNGYTF
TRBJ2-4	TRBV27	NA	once	TGTGCCAGCAAGGGGGTCGGGCTTTTGGCCAAAAACATTCAGTACTTC	CASKGVGLLAKNIQYF
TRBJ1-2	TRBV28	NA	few	TGTTCCGTTCAAACAGGGTCGGGAATCTATGGCTACACCTTC	CSVQTGSGIYGYTF
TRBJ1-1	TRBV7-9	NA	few	TGTGCCAGCATAGCCGGTGCGTTGGGCGTAGTGCCTGAAGCTTTCTTT	CASIAGALGVVPEAFF
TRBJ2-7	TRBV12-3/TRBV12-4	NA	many	TGTGCCAGCAGTTCCCCTCCCGAGCAGTACTTC	CASSSPPEQYF
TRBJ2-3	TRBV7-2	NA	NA	TGTGCCAGCAGCTCAACGCCCTCTTTCACAGATACGCAGTATTTT	CASSSTPSFTDTQYF
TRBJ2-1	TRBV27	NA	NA	TGTGCCAGCAGTTTAAGCTCGGGTTCGGGGGCTAGCAATGAGCAGTTCTTC	CASSLSSGSGASNEQFF
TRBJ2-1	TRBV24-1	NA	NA	TGTGCCACCAGTTTATCCGGGACAAATTACAATGAGCAGTTCTTC	CATSLSGTNYNEQFF
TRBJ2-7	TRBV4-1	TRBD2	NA	TGCGCCAGCAGCTACGATAGCGGGAGGGACTACGAGCAGTACTTC	CASSYDSGRDYEQYF
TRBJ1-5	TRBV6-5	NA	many	TGTGCCAGCAGTTACGGGGGCAATCAGCCCCAGCATTTT	CASSYGGNQPQHF
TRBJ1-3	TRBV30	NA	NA	TGTGCCTGGAGAGGCTTGGCGGGGGCGCCAGGAAACACCATATATTTT	CAWRGLAGAPGNTIYF
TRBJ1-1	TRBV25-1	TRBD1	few	TGTGCCAGCAGTGAACTCCTTGGGAGGGGGCATATTAACTCTGAAGCTTTCTTT	CASSELLGRGHINSEAFF
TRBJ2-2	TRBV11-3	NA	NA	TGTGCCAGCAGCCAGACAAGTAATAACGGGGAGCTGTTTTTT	CASSQTSNNGELFF
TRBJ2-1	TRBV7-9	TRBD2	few	TGTGCCAGCAGCGGGGGGGTGTTGTTCTTC	CASSGGVLFF
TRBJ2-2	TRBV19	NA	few	TGTGCCAGTACCCTAGACAAGAACACCGGGGAGCTGTTTTTT	CASTLDKNTGELFF
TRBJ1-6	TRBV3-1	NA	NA	TGTGCCAGCAGCCAGGGACCGGGACAAGGACCATTGGGGTCACCCCTCCACTTT	CASSQGPGQGPLGSPLHF
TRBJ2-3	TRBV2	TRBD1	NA	TGTGCCAGCACCGGGACAGGGGTCCCAGATACGCAGTATTTT	CASTGTGVPDTQYF
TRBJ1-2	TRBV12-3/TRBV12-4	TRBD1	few	TGTGCCAGCAGTCAGAGACAGGGCCATGGCTACACCTTC	CASSQRQGHGYTF